The entry below gives a single TCR beta chain sequence along with its context. What it recognizes is unknown. The PCR was carried out with 60 Vbeta primers and 13 Jbeta primers. Assay used: immunoSEQ multiplex PCR; TCRdb lists only in-frame clones, some missing. The sample shows around 100,000 clones, roughly 79% of them seen only once. These data belong to a study of cytomegalovirus exposure and HLA in healthy donors. Study context: A previous analysis identified fewer than 130 million unique TCR beta sequences derived from about 180 million T cells.

The CDR3 contains 14 residues. CDR1 and CDR2 from the germline V gene are MNHNS and SASEGT. V dropped 7 bases and J dropped 5 bases, with 17 bases sitting between them. Study outcomes and limitations: Rare TCR sequences dominated, though some public TCRs recurred in many donors. There was a cluster of highly shared sequence variants that was likely a sequencing artifact. The study labeled 164 TCR beta chains cytomegalovirus-associated.

The receptor comes from a man aged 50-60 years in good health and CMV-seropositive. The chain couples TRBV6-1 to TRBJ2-5; a possible D gene is TRBD2 (6 bases). Material for sequencing was PBMCs. The CDR3 coding sequence is TGTGCCAGCACTATGAACGGGAGATTTGAGACCCAGTACTTC. Translation: CASTMNGRFETQYF.